This T cell receptor beta chain was identified in a study of T-cell reconstitution after alpha-beta-depleted transplantation in children (dated by TCRdb to between 2015 and 2016). Background on the whole study: Using TCR repertoire profiling, the study followed T-cell immune reconstitution in a quantitative way in children after TCRalphabeta/CD19-depleted allogeneic hematopoietic cell transplantation.

This clonotype was recorded at least ten times. Its antigen target is currently unknown. Per-nucleotide qualities are absent, and no much larger clonotype sits a single base away. The sample's treatment or condition label is to be understood as: allogeneic hematopoietic cell transplantation with graft depleted of TCRalphabeta T cells and CD19 B cells. The transplant recipients were children given TCRalphabeta/CD19-depleted allogeneic hematopoietic cell grafts. The CDR3 goes from the cysteine to the phenylalanine over 16 residues. Only the CDR3 DNA is retained, 48 bases long and in frame from the first base. For CDR1 and CDR2, the germline V gene (reference sequence) lists MNHEY and SMNVEV. V sheds 1 base and J sheds 2 bases, leaving 12 bases between their ends. The research as a whole found: In some patients, high TCRbeta diversity at day 60 was attributed to recipient T cells and intrathymic progenitors that had survived conditioning. The apparently early alphabetaT-cell count recovery about two months after transplant was reportedly dependent on only several hundred rapidly expanded clones derived from non-depleted graft cells. Over subsequent months, a decline in hyperexpanded clone frequencies was noted, and after one year, T-cell counts and TCRbeta diversity were mostly ascribed to newly produced T cells.

Library preparation used PCR. The sequencer was an Illumina HiSeq 2500. TCR libraries were prepared with molecular barcoding, using unique molecular identifiers to normalize TCRbeta repertoire quantification. Using fastp trimming at Q25 and MiXCR clonotype assembly, TCRdb reanalyzed the public sequencing data and kept in-frame beta chains. Rows are combined by CDR3 protein, so each entry shows the most common genes and DNA. For this sample there are approximately 240,000 distinct CDR3 sequences; approximately 11% appear just once. The top ten constitute over 25% of the sample. The sequence was obtained from a child under three years old with acute myeloid leukemia, due to receive a stem cell transplant. The chain is made from TRBV27 and TRBJ1-5; a confident D gene designation cannot be given. The sample consisted of PBMCs, taken before TCRalphabeta/CD19-depleted stem cell transplant. The DNA is as follows: TGTGCCAGCAGTTTATATTTCGGGGTCGGCAATCAGCCCCAGCATTTT. Its translation is CASSLYFGVGNQPQHF.